This passage covers 21 T cell receptor beta chains from one sample sequenced in a study of T cells in localized non-small cell lung cancer. Assay: immunoSEQ multiplex PCR; the TCRdb copy retains only in-frame clones and omits some. The repertoire includes 35,000 to 40,000 clones, approximately 90% of them detected once, and roughly 7.4% sits in the top ten. Source: peripheral blood, taken before any cancer treatment. These receptors were taken from a female donor aged 60 or older with stage I lung adenocarcinoma.

The rearrangement uses TRBV11-2 and TRBJ1-1; D perhaps matches TRBD1 (5 bases). The V end lost 5 bases, the J end lost 1 base, and 14 bases lay between the germline ends. In germline, CDR1 is SGHAT, CDR2 FQNNGV. The CDR3 loop spans 15 amino acids. This chain's CDR3 is CASSVSRGQNTEAFF. The CDR3 DNA sequence: TGTGCCAGCAGCGTCTCCCGAGGACAGAACACTGAAGCTTTCTTT.

The chain uses TRBV5-4 and TRBJ2-1; 7 bases are shared with TRBD2. The CDR3 is 15 residues long. Trimming at V came to 4 bases and at J to 3 bases, leaving 7 bases not matched to a gene. Germline V gives CDR1 SGHNT, CDR2 YYREEE (reference sequence). The CDR3 sequence is CASSRGREGYNEQFF. The CDR3 nucleotides read TGTGCCAGCAGCCGCGGCAGGGAGGGCTACAATGAGCAGTTCTTC.

The genes are TRBV15 and TRBJ1-5; TRBD1 aligns across 7 bases. V lost 3 bases to trimming and J lost 6 bases; unmatched junction nucleotides: 2. The CDR3 loop spans 13 amino acids. Germline CDR1 is LNHNV and CDR2 is YYDKDF (reference sequence). This CDR3 is CATSSQGVQPQHF. The CDR3 region has the DNA TGTGCCACCAGCAGCCAGGGGGTTCAGCCCCAGCATTTT.

The chain couples TRBV7-9 to TRBJ2-5; 8 bases are a match to TRBD1. Germline V lookup: CDR1 SEHNR, CDR2 FQNEAQ (reference sequence). This CDR3 is 17 amino acids long. The junction had 17 bases not matched to a gene; V was cut back by 6 bases and J by 5 bases. CDR3 nucleotides: TGTGCCAGCAGTCGCCTTATTGCAGGACAGGGAAAGGAGACCCAGTACTTC. Protein product: CASSRLIAGQGKETQYF.

This chain connects TRBV18 to TRBJ2-5; 11 nucleotides match TRBD2. The CDR3 covers 17 residues. With V trimmed by 3 bases and J by 1 base, 7 bases remained unmatched. Germline lookup yields CDR1 KGHSH and CDR2 LQKENI. CDR3 in DNA: TGTGCCAGCTCACCGGGGCTAGCGGGGGGTTTCCAAGAGACCCAGTACTTC. The encoded protein is CASSPGLAGGFQETQYF.

The chain couples TRBV10-3 to TRBJ1-2; 9 bases fit TRBD1. Germline values: CDR1 ENHRY, CDR2 SYGVKD. CDR3 length equals 16 residues. With V trimmed by 2 bases and J by 4 bases, 8 bases remained unmatched. This chain's CDR3 is CAISERGDRVGYGYTF. DNA of the CDR3: TGTGCCATCAGTGAGCGGGGGGACAGGGTTGGCTATGGCTACACCTTC.

This clone has a single count. The rearrangement uses TRBV7-6 and TRBJ1-1; 7 nucleotides agree with TRBD1. J lost 3 bases, V lost 1 base, and 8 bases had no gene match. CDR3 size: 16 residues. CDR1 is SGHVS and CDR2 is FNYEAQ in the germline V gene. CDR3 nucleotide sequence: TGTGCCAGCAGCTTAGGGGGACAGCCAGGGCACACTGAAGCTTTCTTT. Its translation is CASSLGGQPGHTEAFF. The full variable domain, rest sourced from reference TRBV7-6 and TRBJ1-1, is GAGVSQSPRYKVTKRGQDVALRCDPISGHVSLYWYRQALGQGPEFLTYFNYEAQQDKSGLPNDRFSAERPEGSISTLTIQRTEQRDSAMYRCASSLGGQPGHTEAFFGQGTRLTVV.

The rearrangement links TRBV11-2 to TRBJ2-7; 9 bases are shared with TRBD1. Trimming cost V 7 bases and J 5 bases; bases outside gene matches: 6. The germline V gene encodes CDR1 SGHAT and CDR2 FQNNGV. The CDR3 consists of 13 residues. CDR3: CASILGDRDEQYV. The CDR3 nucleotides are TGTGCCAGCATTCTTGGGGACAGGGACGAGCAGTACGTC.

The J gene is TRBJ2-2, the V gene TRBV4-1; D tentatively reads TRBD1 or TRBD2 (6 bases each). CDR3 length equals 18 residues. Germline V gene lookup returns CDR1 MGHRA and CDR2 YSYEKL. V shed 0 bases and J shed 4 bases, with 18 bases lying between them. The CDR3 DNA reads TGCGCCAGCAGCCAAGATATGGTAGAGGGGGGTCTCACCGGGGAGCTGTTTTTT. Translated: CASSQDMVEGGLTGELFF.

This chain links TRBV28 with TRBJ2-2, with D unresolved. Trimming stripped 2 bases from V and 5 bases from J, with 3 bases between. This CDR3 contains 12 residues. CDR1 and CDR2 from the germline V gene are MDHEN and SYDVKM. The CDR3 sequence is CASSLETGELFF. CDR3 nucleotides: TGTGCCAGCAGTTTAGAGACCGGGGAGCTGTTTTTT.

The chain has TRBV19 and TRBJ1-5, with D possibly TRBD1 on 6 matching bases. Trimming shortened V by 8 bases and J by 1 base, and 18 bases separated the two germline ends. CDR1 and CDR2 (germline): LNHDA, SQIVND (reference sequence). This CDR3 is 16 amino acids long. This CDR3 is CASLSGGRGSNQPQHF. The CDR3 DNA follows: TGTGCCAGTCTGTCGGGGGGGCGGGGGAGCAATCAGCCCCAGCATTTT.

This chain uses TRBV6-5 with TRBJ2-7, with 7 nucleotides matching TRBD1. This CDR3 has 15 residues. V shed 0 bases, J shed 1 base, and the junction held 3 bases outside the gene matches. Germline V CDR1 and CDR2: MNHEY, SVGAGI. The CDR3 DNA reads as TGTGCCAGCAGTTACTCCCCGACAGGGTCCTACGAGCAGTACTTC. Its protein is CASSYSPTGSYEQYF.

The chain recombines TRBV19 with TRBJ2-2; 8 bases are shared with TRBD1. Germline CDR1 and CDR2: LNHDA and SQIVND (reference sequence). V shed 9 bases, J shed 2 bases, and the junction held 5 bases outside the gene matches. The CDR3 is 14 amino acids. CDR3: CASRGQGNTGELFF. The CDR3 DNA sequence: TGTGCCAGCAGAGGACAGGGAAACACCGGGGAGCTGTTTTTT.

The chain has TRBV2 and TRBJ2-5; no clear D. The CDR3 is made up of 14 amino acids. Germline CDR1 and CDR2: SNHLY and FYNNEI. The V end was cut by 1 base, the J end by 3 bases, with 9 bases between. CDR3 in DNA: TGTGCCAGCAGTGAAGATGTGGGAAAAGAGACCCAGTACTTC. As protein: CASSEDVGKETQYF. The whole variable domain, filled in from reference TRBV2 and TRBJ2-5, reads EPEVTQTPSHQVTQMGQEVILRCVPISNHLYFYWYRQILGQKVEFLVSFYNNEISEKSEIFDDQFSVERPDGSNFTLKIRSTKLEDSAMYFCASSEDVGKETQYFGPGTRLLVL.

The chain has TRBV2 and TRBJ1-2, with 8 bases lining up with TRBD1. In germline, CDR1 is SNHLY, CDR2 FYNNEI. This CDR3 is built from 19 residues. V lost 0 bases and J lost 3; bases outside the gene matches: 15. The CDR3 DNA is TGTGCCAGCAGTGAAGCGCGAGGGTTGCAGGGGGCGAAATACTATGGCTACACCTTC. Protein product: CASSEARGLQGAKYYGYTF.

The CDR3 spells CARDSGDTEAFF. In DNA, the CDR3 is TGTGCCAGAGATAGTGGGGACACTGAAGCTTTCTTT. This chain links TRBV21-1 with TRBJ1-1. TRBV21-1 counts as a pseudogene. The CDR3 spans 12 residues.

V and J are TRBV4-1 and TRBJ1-1; D is ambiguous. The V gene lost 4 bases and the J gene lost 4 bases, with 13 bases spanning the gap. Germline CDR1 is MGHRA and CDR2 is YSYEKL. This CDR3 is built from 14 residues. The CDR3 coding sequence is TGCGCCAGCAGCCCCCATGGGCTGAGCACTGAAGCTTTCTTT. Translating it yields CASSPHGLSTEAFF.

The V call is TRBV6-1, the J call TRBJ2-7; D is unclear. Trimming shortened V by 6 bases and J by 5 bases, and 17 bases separated the two germline ends. Germline loops: CDR1 MNHNS, CDR2 SASEGT. The CDR3 extends over 14 amino acids. CDR3 sequence: CASSPILAVNEQYF. The CDR3 region has the DNA TGTGCCAGCAGCCCAATATTAGCTGTGAACGAGCAGTACTTC.

The V call is TRBV6-5, the J call TRBJ1-1; D uncertain. Trimming removed 6 bases at V and 3 bases at J, with 11 bases between. This CDR3 is 13 amino acids long. CDR1 and CDR2 from the germline V gene are MNHEY and SVGAGI. CDR3 loop: CASSRSSYTEAFF. The CDR3 DNA reads TGTGCCAGCAGCCGCTCGTCCTACACTGAAGCTTTCTTT.

The genes are TRBV19 and TRBJ1-3, with TRBD1 matching over 8 bases. Per the germline V gene, CDR1 is LNHDA and CDR2 is SQIVND (reference sequence). Germline trimming cut 6 bases from V and 0 bases from J; bases unmatched to any gene: 4. The CDR3 has 15 residues. This chain's CDR3 is CASRGQVYSGNTIYF. For the CDR3, the DNA is TGTGCCAGTAGGGGACAGGTTTACTCTGGAAACACCATATATTTT.

In its sample, this clone was seen once. The rearrangement joins TRBV5-1 to TRBJ1-1, with 7 bases identical to TRBD1. Germline CDR1 SGHRS, CDR2 YFSETQ. After removal of 3 bases from V and 9 bases from J, the junction contained 8 bases not matched to a gene. The CDR3 covers 13 residues. The CDR3 sequence is CASSSGQAGQAFF. Written as DNA, the CDR3 is TGCGCCAGCAGCTCCGGACAGGCGGGCCAAGCTTTCTTT.